One and the same sample provided the 29 T cell receptor beta chains below, sequenced in a study of blood T cell repertoires in COVID-19. Repertoires were generated with immunoSEQ multiplex PCR, while TCRdb's copy carries only in-frame clones and drops some. The sample has more than 85,000 clones, more than 75% seen once. The specimen was peripheral blood. Every receptor here comes from a human donor in a cohort sampled during active COVID-19.

The V gene is TRBV18, the J gene TRBJ2-1, with TRBD2 identical over 7 bases. The ends lost 3 bases at V and 10 bases at J; junction bases unmatched: 6. This CDR3 comprises 13 residues. CDR1 is KGHSH, CDR2 LQKENI, per germline. Here the CDR3 reads CASSPPGGPEQFF. CDR3 sequence (DNA): TGTGCCAGCTCACCGCCGGGAGGTCCAGAGCAGTTCTTC.

The genes are TRBV7-9 and TRBJ2-1; D is undetermined. The V end lost 5 bases, the J end lost 8 bases, and 19 bases lay between the germline ends. Germline CDR1 SEHNR, CDR2 FQNEAQ (reference sequence). The CDR3 runs 15 residues. CDR3 nucleotides: TGTGCCAGCAGCCCCCGTATAGCCAACCTTCATGAGCAGTTCTTC. Protein product: CASSPRIANLHEQFF.

This clone was seen only a few times. The V gene is TRBV27, the J gene TRBJ1-1; weak D call: TRBD1 (5 bases). The CDR3 loop spans 14 amino acids. Germline V gene data show CDR1 as MNHEY and CDR2 as SMNVEV (reference sequence). V was shortened by 1 base and J by 11 bases, with 17 bases between the two germline ends. Here the CDR3 reads CASSLWRDQATAFF. The CDR3 DNA is TGTGCCAGCAGTTTATGGCGGGACCAAGCCACGGCTTTCTTT.

This clone has only one observation. V gene TRBV6-5 combines with J gene TRBJ2-6; no firm D call. The CDR3 runs to 15 residues. V lost 6 bases, J lost 0 bases, and 9 bases lay in between. Germline CDR1 reads MNHEY; CDR2 reads SVGAGI. DNA for the CDR3: TGTGCCAGCAGAGGAGTGAGCTCTGGGGCCAACGTCCTGACTTTC. Translated: CASRGVSSGANVLTF.

This sequence joins TRBV3-1 (or the pseudogene TRBV3-2) and TRBJ1-2, with 8 bases identical to TRBD1. The CDR3 runs 17 residues. Germline CDR1 LGHDT, CDR2 YNNKEL (reference sequence). Trimming took 4 bases from V and 4 from J; bases not matched to a gene: 14. CDR3 in amino acids: CASSLGQGGAILYGYTF. Written as DNA, the CDR3 is TGTGCCAGCAGCCTTGGACAGGGAGGGGCGATCCTCTATGGCTACACCTTC.

The rearrangement links TRBV18 to TRBJ2-4; 7 nucleotides line up with TRBD1. V dropped 3 bases and J dropped 0; count of bases not matched to a gene: 11. CDR3 length: 18 residues. Germline V CDR1 and CDR2: KGHSH, LQKENI. The CDR3 loop reads CASSPPGGTVLAKNIQYF. In DNA form, the CDR3 reads TGTGCCAGCTCACCTCCGGGTGGGACAGTTCTAGCCAAAAACATTCAGTACTTC.

V and J are TRBV10-3 and TRBJ2-7; 7 bases agree with TRBD2. The ends lost 2 bases at V and 2 bases at J; junction bases unmatched: 3. The CDR3 is 14 amino acids. The germline gives CDR1 ENHRY, CDR2 SYGVKD. CDR3 protein: CAISEGGGTYEQYF. CDR3 nucleotides: TGTGCCATCAGTGAGGGGGGAGGGACCTACGAGCAGTACTTC.

V and J are TRBV5-6 and TRBJ2-2; TRBD1 agrees at 8 bases. The junction had 5 bases not matched to a gene; V was cut back by 2 bases and J by 5 bases. Looked up from germline, CDR1 is SGHDT and CDR2 is YYEEEE. The CDR3 runs to 15 residues. Here the CDR3 reads CASSLSGGRTGELFF. The CDR3 DNA reads as TGTGCCAGCAGCTTATCAGGGGGCAGGACCGGGGAGCTGTTTTTT.

The V call is TRBV7-3, the J call TRBJ2-2, with D tentatively TRBD1 (6 bases). V was cut by 5 bases and J by 4 bases, with 14 bases left in between. This CDR3 region has 15 residues. CDR1 is SGHTA, CDR2 FQGTGA, per germline. CDR3 bases: TGTGCCAGCAGCCAATACAGGGATGGCACCGGGGAGCTGTTTTTT. Translation gives CASSQYRDGTGELFF. The variable domain in full, completed from reference TRBV7-3 and TRBJ2-2, reads GAGVSQTPSNKVTEKGKYVELRCDPISGHTALYWYRQSLGQGPEFLIYFQGTGAADDSGLPNDRFFAVRPEGSVSTLKIQRTERGDSAVYLCASSQYRDGTGELFFGEGSRLTVL.

V gene TRBV6-6 combines with J gene TRBJ2-7, with TRBD2 identical over 8 bases. From germline, CDR1 is MNHNY and CDR2 SVGAGI (reference sequence). This CDR3 region has 15 residues. V was clipped by 5 bases and J by 0 bases; unmatched bases: 6. The CDR3, as DNA: TGTGCCAGCAGTCAAGTTAGCGGGGCCTCCTACGAGCAGTACTTC. This translates into CASSQVSGASYEQYF.

The chain recombines TRBV7-9 with TRBJ1-4; D unclear. Germline loops: CDR1 SEHNR, CDR2 FQNEAQ (reference sequence). This CDR3 spans 11 amino acids. The germline V and J ends were trimmed by 5 bases and 6 bases, with 4 bases remaining between them. In DNA form, the CDR3 reads TGTGCCAGCAGCCGGGATGAAAAACTGTTTTTT. Translation gives CASSRDEKLFF.

The V call is TRBV14, the J call TRBJ1-6; no clear D gene. This CDR3 has 16 amino acids. With 4 bases removed from V and 2 bases from J, the gap between germline ends came to 12 bases. The germline V gene encodes CDR1 SGHDN and CDR2 FVKESK. The CDR3: CASSLTWAAYNSPLHF. In nucleotides, the CDR3 is TGTGCCAGCAGCCTCACGTGGGCTGCCTATAATTCACCCCTCCACTTT.

CDR3 coding DNA: TGTGCCAGCAGCTCCCTAGGGGCGGGGGCCATCACAGATACGCAGTATTTT. Residues: CASSSLGAGAITDTQYF. This chain uses TRBV2 with TRBJ2-3, with a possible D match to TRBD2 (7 bases). Trimming pared 6 bases from V and 2 bases from J, leaving 21 bases between. The CDR3 sequence is 17 residues long. Per the germline V gene, CDR1 is SNHLY and CDR2 is FYNNEI.

The genes are TRBV7-2 and TRBJ1-6, with 9 bases identical to TRBD1. The V and J ends lost 3 bases and 6 bases, in that order; junction bases with no gene match: 3. Looked up from germline, CDR1 is SGHTA and CDR2 is FQGNSA. The CDR3 extends over 15 amino acids. The CDR3 region is CASSLDRGGNSPLHF. CDR3 nucleotides: TGTGCCAGCAGCTTGGACAGGGGAGGTAATTCACCCCTCCACTTT.

The chain employs TRBV7-9 and TRBJ2-7, with 10 bases that match TRBD2. The germline V gene has CDR1 SEHNR and CDR2 FQNEAQ (reference sequence). V was pared by 5 bases and J by 0 bases, with 4 bases of the junction left unmatched. The CDR3 contains 15 residues. CDR3 sequence reads: CASSGLAARSYEQYF. The CDR3 DNA follows: TGTGCCAGCAGCGGACTAGCGGCCCGCTCCTACGAGCAGTACTTC.

The chain couples TRBV9 to TRBJ2-7, with D maybe TRBD2 (6 bases). This CDR3 contains 15 residues. V lost 1 base and J 5 bases, leaving 16 bases between the germline ends. Germline V gene sequence: CDR1 SGDLS, CDR2 YYNGEE. CDR3 nucleotide sequence: TGTGCCAGCAGCGTATCTAGCGACTTTTCGGACGAGCAGTACTTC. The encoded protein is CASSVSSDFSDEQYF.

This clone has a single count. The rearrangement uses TRBV5-4 and TRBJ2-7; TRBD1 matches 10 bases. CDR1 is SGHNT, CDR2 YYREEE, per germline (reference sequence). Losses at the gene ends were 2 bases for V and 3 bases for J; bases not matched to a gene: 2. The CDR3 totals 14 residues. The CDR3 protein is CASSLGQGGYEQYF. The CDR3 bases are TGTGCCAGCAGCTTAGGACAGGGGGGCTACGAGCAGTACTTC. The full variable domain, completed using reference TRBV5-4 and TRBJ2-7, is ETGVTQSPTHLIKTRGQQVTLRCSSQSGHNTVSWYQQALGQGPQFIFQYYREEENGRGNFPPRFSGLQFPNYSSELNVNALELDDSALYLCASSLGQGGYEQYFGPGTRLTVT.

This clone came up a few times. The J gene is TRBJ2-1, the V gene TRBV3-1 (or the pseudogene TRBV3-2); D is undetermined. This CDR3 comprises 13 residues. The germline V gene encodes CDR1 LGHDT and CDR2 YNNKEL (reference sequence). Trimming took off 2 bases at V and 9 bases at J, with 11 bases between the two ends. The CDR3 region has the DNA TGTGCCAGCAGCCAATCCCAATCGAGTGAGCAGTTCTTC. Translated, it gives CASSQSQSSEQFF.

The chain uses TRBV7-9 and TRBJ2-5, with D possibly matching TRBD2 (7 bases). The V end was cut by 3 bases, the J end by 4 bases, with 15 bases between. The CDR3 totals 15 residues. Germline CDR1 and CDR2: SEHNR and FQNEAQ (reference sequence). The CDR3 DNA sequence: TGTGCCAGCAGCTTTGACCTGGGAGGGGGAGAGACCCAGTACTTC. Translating it yields CASSFDLGGGETQYF.

CDR3 in amino acids: CASREGTLSANVLTF. For the CDR3, the DNA is TGTGCCAGTAGGGAGGGTACCCTAAGTGCCAACGTCCTGACTTTC. This chain joins TRBV19 and TRBJ2-6; maybe TRBD2 (6 bases). Germline loops: CDR1 LNHDA, CDR2 SQIVND (reference sequence). The CDR3 totals 15 residues. Trimming pared 6 bases from V and 7 bases from J, leaving 16 bases between. The full variable domain, with the rest looked up from reference TRBV19 and TRBJ2-6, is DGGITQSPKYLFRKEGQNVTLSCEQNLNHDAMYWYRQDPGQGLRLIYYSQIVNDFQKGDIAEGYSVSREKKESFPLTVTSAQKNPTAFYLCASREGTLSANVLTFGAGSRLTVL.

This clone was found many times. The rearrangement joins TRBV24-1 to TRBJ2-2, with a possible D match to TRBD2 (6 bases). Trimming pared 9 bases from V and 3 bases from J, leaving 10 bases between. Germline values: CDR1 KGHDR, CDR2 SFDVKD. This CDR3 contains 13 residues. The CDR3 loop reads CATATGDTGELFF. The CDR3 coding sequence is TGTGCCACCGCGACGGGGGACACCGGGGAGCTGTTTTTT.

The CDR3 region is CASSLLRAPEAFF. The CDR3 nucleotides are TGTGCCAGCAGTTTATTGAGGGCGCCTGAAGCTTTCTTT. J is TRBJ1-1 and V is TRBV28; D remains unclear. CDR1 and CDR2 from the germline V gene are MDHEN and SYDVKM. There are 13 residues in the CDR3. V was clipped by 1 base and J by 6 bases, with 9 bases between them.

The V call is TRBV9, the J call TRBJ2-5, with 7 bases fitting TRBD2. With V trimmed by 2 bases and J by 0 bases, 4 bases remained unmatched. CDR3 length: 15 amino acids. Germline values: CDR1 SGDLS, CDR2 YYNGEE. The CDR3 here is CASSVSGLYQETQYF. In nucleotides, the CDR3 is TGTGCCAGCAGCGTTAGCGGGCTGTACCAAGAGACCCAGTACTTC.

This rearrangement joins TRBV29-1 to TRBJ1-4, with a possible D match to TRBD1 (6 bases). Trimming left V 7 bases short and J 7 bases short, with 22 bases between. The CDR3 sequence is 15 residues long. CDR1 and CDR2 from the germline V gene are SQVTM and ANQGSEA. The DNA of the CDR3 is TGCAGCGCCGGTGGGGGCCCAGGTATCGGTGAAAAACTGTTTTTT. The encoded protein is CSAGGGPGIGEKLFF.

V gene TRBV7-2 combines with J gene TRBJ2-1, with 13 nucleotides matching TRBD2. Germline V gene lookup returns CDR1 SGHTA and CDR2 FQGNSA. This CDR3 spans 17 amino acids. The V gene end was trimmed by 1 base and the J gene end by 6 bases; junction bases not matched to a gene: 6. The CDR3 DNA is TGTGCCAGCAGCTTAGTAAACGGACTAGCGGGGGTCAATGAGCAGTTCTTC. Its protein product is CASSLVNGLAGVNEQFF.

The chain uses TRBV4-3 and TRBJ1-1; possibly TRBD1 for D (5 bases). The CDR3 has 16 amino acids. Germline V gene sequence: CDR1 LGHNA, CDR2 YSLEER. Between the trimmed V and J ends, which lost 1 base and 1 base, there was a span of 13 bases. DNA for the CDR3: TGCGCCAGCAGCCAAGCTCCGACAGCGCCGAACACTGAAGCTTTCTTT. Translated: CASSQAPTAPNTEAFF.

This chain joins TRBV6-5 and TRBJ1-4; D not certain. This CDR3 spans 13 amino acids. Trimming pared 10 bases from V and 7 bases from J, leaving 16 bases between. CDR1 is MNHEY, CDR2 SVGAGI, per germline. CDR3 coding DNA: TGTGCCATTTTGGAGGGTTGGGGTGAAAAACTGTTTTTT. Protein sequence: CAILEGWGEKLFF.

The V and J genes are TRBV3-1 (or the pseudogene TRBV3-2) and TRBJ1-4, with 9 nucleotides matching TRBD1. The CDR3 has 16 amino acids. Per germline, CDR1 LGHDT and CDR2 YNNKEL (reference sequence). V was clipped by 5 bases and J by 4 bases; unmatched bases: 8. The CDR3 here is CASSLGQGSYNEKLFF. The CDR3 region has the DNA TGTGCCAGCAGCTTGGGACAGGGAAGTTATAATGAAAAACTGTTTTTT.

The chain combines TRBV3-1 (or the pseudogene TRBV3-2) with TRBJ2-2; D unresolved. Trimming removed 0 bases at V and 1 base at J, with 9 bases between. Per germline, CDR1 LGHDT and CDR2 YNNKEL (reference sequence). The CDR3 contains 16 residues. The CDR3 DNA reads TGTGCCAGCAGCCAAGAGTATAACTGGAACACCGGGGAGCTGTTTTTT. Its protein is CASSQEYNWNTGELFF.